The next 3 T cell receptor beta chains were all read from a single sample in a study of tumor and adjacent non-tumor tissue in lung cancer. This sample's RNA came from whole unsorted tissue. Distant lung tissue was collected more than 3 cm away from the tumor edge. A modified ARM-PCR protocol with three rounds of nested PCR amplified TCRbeta. One entry per CDR3 protein, called by TCRdb with MiXCR from the multiplex PCR reads. The table shows 90,000 to 110,000 distinct CDR3 sequences, with roughly three fifths occurring only once. Material: distant non-tumor lung tissue. The origin of the receptors is a man aged 55 to 70 with non-small cell lung cancer.

In regard to this clonotype: Possible read error: a much larger clone is one base away. The chain employs TRBV28 and TRBJ2-1, with 9 bases matching TRBD2. The CDR3 is 17 residues long. The ends lost 5 bases at V and 9 bases at J; junction bases unmatched: 17. Germline CDR1 MDHEN, CDR2 SYDVKM. In DNA form, the CDR3 reads TGTGCCAGCAGTATCCCACGGACTAGCGAGAGGGCCGTTGAGCAGTTCTTC. Amino acid sequence: CASSIPRTSERAVEQFF.

This clonotype was observed a handful of times. In DNA, the CDR3 is TGTGCCAGCAGCCGCGGGACTAGCGGGAGCACAGATACGCAGTATTTT. Amino acids: CASSRGTSGSTDTQYF. The rearrangement joins TRBV7-2 to TRBJ2-3; 12 bases align to TRBD2. The junction had 3 bases not matched to a gene; V was cut back by 5 bases and J by 0 bases. The CDR3 extends over 16 amino acids. CDR1 is SGHTA and CDR2 is FQGNSA in the germline V gene.

As regards this clonotype: A read error may produce the germline difference seen at one junction end. The chain uses TRBV28 and TRBJ2-7, with 12 bases that match TRBD2. The CDR3 covers 16 residues. Germline V gene sequence: CDR1 MDHEN, CDR2 SYDVKM. CDR3 sequence reads: CASRGLAGSVSYEHYF. In DNA form, the CDR3 reads TGTGCCAGCAGAGGACTAGCGGGGTCGGTCTCCTACGAGCACTATTTC.